The sequence of this TCR beta chain was determined in a study of beta chain features in type 1 diabetes. Study-wide results and limits: At VDJ recombination sites, type 1 diabetes patients had fewer insertions and more deleted nucleotides.

CDR1 and CDR2 from the germline V gene are SGHRS and YFSETQ. This CDR3 region has 13 residues. The V segment lost 3 bases and the J segment 9 bases; nucleotides outside the gene matches: 4. The sample holds a few counts of this clone. Its antigen is as yet unknown. Every isolated RNA sample was fully reverse transcribed, so sequencing captured expressed TCRB transcripts. Only in-frame clones appear in the TCRdb table, and some are missing; sequencing was by immunoSEQ multiplex PCR. Altogether about 620,000 clones are present, roughly a sixth being singletons, with the ten largest covering 0.09% to 0.095%.

This TCR came from a young man in good health. Sequenced input: naive CD4+ T cells from blood. This chain connects TRBV5-1 to TRBJ2-1, with 9 positions matching TRBD1. The CDR3 loop is CASSSDRGFEQFF. The CDR3 nucleotides are TGCGCCAGCAGCTCGGACAGGGGATTTGAGCAGTTCTTC.